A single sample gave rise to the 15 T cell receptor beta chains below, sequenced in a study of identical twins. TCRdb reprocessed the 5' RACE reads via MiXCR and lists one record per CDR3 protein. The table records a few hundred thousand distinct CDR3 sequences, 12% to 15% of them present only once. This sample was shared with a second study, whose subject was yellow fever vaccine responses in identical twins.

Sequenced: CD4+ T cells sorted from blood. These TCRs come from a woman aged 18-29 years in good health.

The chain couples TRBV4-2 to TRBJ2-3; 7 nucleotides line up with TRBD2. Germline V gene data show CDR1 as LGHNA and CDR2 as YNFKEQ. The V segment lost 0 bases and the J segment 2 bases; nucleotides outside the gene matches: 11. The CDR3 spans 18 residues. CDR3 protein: CASSQDRGLAETTDTQYF. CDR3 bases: TGTGCCAGCAGCCAAGATCGGGGCCTAGCGGAAACCACAGATACGCAGTATTTT.

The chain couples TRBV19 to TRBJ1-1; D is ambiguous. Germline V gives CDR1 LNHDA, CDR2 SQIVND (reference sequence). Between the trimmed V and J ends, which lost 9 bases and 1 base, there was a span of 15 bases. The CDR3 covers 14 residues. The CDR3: CASTPEYKNTEAFF. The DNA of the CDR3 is TGTGCCAGCACTCCGGAGTACAAGAACACTGAAGCTTTCTTT.

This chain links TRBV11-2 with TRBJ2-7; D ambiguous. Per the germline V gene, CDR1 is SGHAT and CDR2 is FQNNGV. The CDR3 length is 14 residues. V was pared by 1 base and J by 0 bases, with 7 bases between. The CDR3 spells CASSLGVGSYEQYV. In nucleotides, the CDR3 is TGTGCCAGCAGCTTAGGGGTCGGCTCCTACGAGCAGTACGTC.

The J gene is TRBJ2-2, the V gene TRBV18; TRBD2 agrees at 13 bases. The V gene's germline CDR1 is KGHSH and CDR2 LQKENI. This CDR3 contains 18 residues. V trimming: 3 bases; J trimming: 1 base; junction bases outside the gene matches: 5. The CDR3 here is CASSPPGLAGQNTGELFF. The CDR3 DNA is TGTGCCAGCTCACCGCCGGGACTAGCGGGACAGAACACCGGGGAGCTGTTTTTT. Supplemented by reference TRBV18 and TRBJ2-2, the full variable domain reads NAGVMQNPRHLVRRRGQEARLRCSPMKGHSHVYWYRQLPEEGLKFMVYLQKENIIDESGMPKERFSAEFPKEGPSILRIQQVVRGDSAAYFCASSPPGLAGQNTGELFFGEGSRLTVL.

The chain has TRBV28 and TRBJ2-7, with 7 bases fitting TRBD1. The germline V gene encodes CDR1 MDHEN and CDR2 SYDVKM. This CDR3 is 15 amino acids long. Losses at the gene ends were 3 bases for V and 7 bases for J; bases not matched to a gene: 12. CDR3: CASSFGATGTGEQYF. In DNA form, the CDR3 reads TGTGCCAGCAGTTTCGGGGCGACAGGGACGGGGGAGCAGTACTTC.

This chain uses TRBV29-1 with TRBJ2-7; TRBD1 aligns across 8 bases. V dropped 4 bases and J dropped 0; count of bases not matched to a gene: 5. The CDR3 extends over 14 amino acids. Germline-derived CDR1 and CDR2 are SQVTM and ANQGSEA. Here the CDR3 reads CSVGGDRGSYEQYF. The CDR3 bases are TGCAGCGTTGGGGGAGACAGGGGCTCCTACGAGCAGTACTTC.

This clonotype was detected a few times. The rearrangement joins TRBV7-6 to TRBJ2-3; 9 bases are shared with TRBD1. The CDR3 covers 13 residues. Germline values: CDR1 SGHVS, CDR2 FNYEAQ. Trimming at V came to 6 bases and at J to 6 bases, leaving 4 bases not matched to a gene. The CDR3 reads CASRTGQGDTQYF. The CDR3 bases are TGTGCCAGCAGGACGGGACAGGGCGATACGCAGTATTTT.

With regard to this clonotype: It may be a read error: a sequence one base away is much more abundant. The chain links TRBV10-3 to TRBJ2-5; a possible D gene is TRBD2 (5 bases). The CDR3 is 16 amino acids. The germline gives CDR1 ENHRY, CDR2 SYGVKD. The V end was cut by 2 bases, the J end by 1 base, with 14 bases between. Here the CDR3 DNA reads TGTGCCATCAGTGAGGGGGAGAACGGAGTCCAAGAGACCCAGTACTTC. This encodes CAISEGENGVQETQYF.

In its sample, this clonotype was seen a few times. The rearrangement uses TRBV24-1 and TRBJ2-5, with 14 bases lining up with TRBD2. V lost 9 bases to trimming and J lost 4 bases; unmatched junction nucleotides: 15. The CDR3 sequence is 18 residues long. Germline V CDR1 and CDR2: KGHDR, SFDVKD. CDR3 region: CATAPGLAGGGLGETQYF. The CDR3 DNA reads TGTGCCACCGCCCCCGGACTAGCGGGAGGAGGATTGGGAGAGACCCAGTACTTC.

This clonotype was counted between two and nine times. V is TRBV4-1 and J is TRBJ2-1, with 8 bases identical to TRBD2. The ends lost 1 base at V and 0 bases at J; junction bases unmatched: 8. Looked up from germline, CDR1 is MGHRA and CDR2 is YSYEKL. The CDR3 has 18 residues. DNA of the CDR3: TGCGCCAGCAGCCAAGGAGGGGGACTAGGGGGCTCCTACAATGAGCAGTTCTTC. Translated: CASSQGGGLGGSYNEQFF.

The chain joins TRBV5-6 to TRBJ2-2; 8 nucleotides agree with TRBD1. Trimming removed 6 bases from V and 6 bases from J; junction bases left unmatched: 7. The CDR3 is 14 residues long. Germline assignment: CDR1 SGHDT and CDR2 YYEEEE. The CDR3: CASTRAGGSGELFF. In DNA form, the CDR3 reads TGTGCCAGCACCCGAGCAGGGGGCTCCGGGGAGCTGTTTTTT.

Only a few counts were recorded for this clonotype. CDR3 sequence: CASSQDPAWLAGVEQFF. CDR3 coding DNA: TGTGCCAGCAGCCAAGACCCCGCTTGGCTAGCGGGTGTCGAGCAGTTCTTC. The chain joins TRBV14 to TRBJ2-1; TRBD2 matches at 8 bases. Germline CDR1 SGHDN, CDR2 FVKESK. V dropped 0 bases and J dropped 10; count of bases not matched to a gene: 14. The CDR3 length is 17 residues.

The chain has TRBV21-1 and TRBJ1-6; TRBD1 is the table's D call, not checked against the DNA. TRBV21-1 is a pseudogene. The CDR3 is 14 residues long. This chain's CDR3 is CASLLPQEDSPLHF. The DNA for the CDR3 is TGTGCCAGCCTCCTGCCCCAGGAGGATTCACCCCTCCACTTT.

The CDR3 coding sequence is TGTGCCAGCAGTTACCTCCTAAAAAAGACAGGGAATGAGCAGTTCTTC. This codes for CASSYLLKKTGNEQFF. This rearrangement joins TRBV6-5 to TRBJ2-1; TRBD1 aligns across 7 bases. Germline trimming cut 2 bases from V and 7 bases from J; bases unmatched to any gene: 11. Germline loops: CDR1 MNHEY, CDR2 SVGAGI. The CDR3 spans 16 residues.

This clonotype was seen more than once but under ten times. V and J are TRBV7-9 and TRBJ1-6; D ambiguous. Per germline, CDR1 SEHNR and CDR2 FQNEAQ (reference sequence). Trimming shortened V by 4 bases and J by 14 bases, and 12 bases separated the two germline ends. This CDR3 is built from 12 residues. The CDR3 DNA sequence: TGTGCCAGCAGCTCACCCCGTGGGACCCTCCACTTT. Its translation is CASSSPRGTLHF. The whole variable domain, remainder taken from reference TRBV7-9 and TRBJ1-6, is DTGVSQNPRHKITKRGQNVTFRCDPISEHNRLYWYRQTLGQGPEFLTYFQNEAQLEKSRLLSDRFSAERPKGSFSTLEIQRTEQGDSAMYLCASSSPRGTLHFGNGTRLTVT.